The source of this T cell receptor (beta chain) is a study of glioma-infiltrating T cells after dendritic cell vaccination. In the study overall: Treatment, given 2003 to 2012, was autologous tumor lysate-pulsed dendritic cell vaccination.

Looked up from germline, CDR1 is LNHDA and CDR2 is SQIVND (reference sequence). The CDR3 consists of 14 residues. Deletions cut 6 bases from V and 8 bases from J, with 16 bases between. Method: immunoSEQ multiplex PCR; TCRdb's copy keeps in-frame clones and lacks some. The repertoire holds about 92,000 clones, with approximately 84% as singletons. This clone was observed a handful of times. The clonotype comes from a human donor with glioblastoma. The J gene is TRBJ1-4, the V gene TRBV19; D might be TRBD1 (6 bases). Sequencing was performed on blood, taken before dendritic cell vaccination. In nucleotides, the CDR3 is TGTGCCAGTAGCTCGGACAGTTTTCGGGAAAAACTGTTTTTT. Its protein product is CASSSDSFREKLFF.